The 31 T cell receptor beta chains given below trace back to one sample, sequenced in a study of shared clonotypes between healthy human individuals (TCRdb year 2020). Library construction relied on the immunoSEQ multiplex PCR assay. This is the immuneACCESS table as TCRdb keeps it, with only in-frame sequences that have V and J called. A part of the clones is gone; compared with another copy, unresolved V genes explain less than half, and the rest is unexplained. This sample is represented by 2,500,000 or so clones; 80% to 95% of them were singletons. Approximately 0.37% of the sample comes from the top ten. Sequencing input: naive CD4+ T cells from PBMCs. What this sample's cell subset or site label stands for: CD45RA+ positively selected. Receptors originate from a man in his late teens or twenties in good health. Some clones in this sample may be carry-over from other donors' samples.

V gene TRBV12-1 combines with J gene TRBJ1-5. TRBV12-1 represents a pseudogene. This CDR3 contains 15 residues. CDR3 in DNA: TGTGCCAGCAGCCCGAACGGGATTCCGGATCAGCCCCAGCATTTT. Translated: CASSPNGIPDQPQHF.

The chain couples TRBV4-1 to TRBJ2-5; 9 bases agree with TRBD2. The J segment lost 4 bases and the V segment lost 4 bases, leaving 13 bases of the junction unmatched. CDR1 MGHRA and CDR2 YSYEKL come from the germline V gene. The CDR3 loop spans 17 amino acids. The DNA of the CDR3 is TGCGCCAGCAGCCTCCTCGGGGGCGGGAGGGCCCCAGAGACCCAGTACTTC. Its translation: CASSLLGGGRAPETQYF.

This clone was observed a few times. The J gene is TRBJ1-1, the V gene TRBV29-1, with no clear D. With 5 bases removed from V and 3 bases from J, the gap between germline ends came to 16 bases. CDR3 length equals 14 residues. Germline V gives CDR1 SQVTM, CDR2 ANQGSEA. CDR3 amino acids: CSVIADRLYTEAFF. CDR3 sequence (DNA): TGCAGCGTTATTGCCGACCGACTATACACTGAAGCTTTCTTT.

The chain is built from TRBV5-1 and TRBJ2-6; D is unresolved. The length of the CDR3 is 14 residues. The germline gives CDR1 SGHRS, CDR2 YFSETQ. Between the trimmed V and J ends, which lost 0 bases and 2 bases, there was a span of 3 bases. In nucleotides, the CDR3 is TGCGCCAGCAGCTTGGATACTGGGGCCAACGTCCTGACTTTC. As protein: CASSLDTGANVLTF.

The V gene is TRBV5-1, the J gene TRBJ2-5; the match to TRBD2 covers 12 bases. The V segment lost 4 bases and the J segment 2 bases; nucleotides outside the gene matches: 3. Per germline, CDR1 SGHRS and CDR2 YFSETQ. The CDR3 spans 15 residues. CDR3: CASSDGTSGQETQYF. The CDR3, as DNA: TGCGCCAGCAGCGACGGGACTAGCGGGCAAGAGACCCAGTACTTC.

The rearrangement links TRBV6-1 to TRBJ2-7; a possible D gene is TRBD1 (6 bases). This CDR3 contains 13 residues. V was cut by 7 bases and J by 4 bases, with 14 bases left in between. The germline V gene has CDR1 MNHNS and CDR2 SASEGT. In DNA form, the CDR3 reads TGTGCCAGCACTCCAGGGGCCCTATACGAGCAGTACTTC. This translates into CASTPGALYEQYF.

The V and J genes are TRBV5-6 and TRBJ2-7; weak D call: TRBD1 (6 bases). This CDR3 has 14 amino acids. The ends were cut back, 4 bases at V and 7 bases at J, with 18 bases in the middle. The V gene's germline CDR1 is SGHDT and CDR2 YYEEEE. The CDR3 nucleotides read TGTGCCAGCAGCAAGGGACAACCCCTGGGGGAGCAGTACTTC. Amino acid sequence: CASSKGQPLGEQYF.

The rearrangement uses TRBV6-5 and TRBJ1-2; 10 bases agree with TRBD1. Germline V CDR1 and CDR2: MNHEY, SVGAGI. The CDR3 has 14 residues. Trimming at V came to 6 bases and at J to 7 bases, leaving 8 bases not matched to a gene. CDR3 in amino acids: CASRDRGQDGGYTF. In DNA form, the CDR3 reads TGTGCCAGCAGAGACAGGGGGCAGGATGGTGGCTACACCTTC.

This clone occurred once. The V and J genes are TRBV6-5 and TRBJ2-7; 11 nucleotides agree with TRBD1. The CDR3 has 14 residues. Trimming at V came to 7 bases and at J to 4 bases, leaving 6 bases not matched to a gene. Germline V gene sequence: CDR1 MNHEY, CDR2 SVGAGI. CDR3 DNA: TGTGCCAGCACCCCCCGGGACAGGGGGTACGAGCAGTACTTC. It translates to CASTPRDRGYEQYF.

V and J are TRBV28 and TRBJ2-7; 14 bases match TRBD2. The CDR3 has 17 residues. CDR1 is MDHEN, CDR2 SYDVKM, per germline. V lost 5 bases to trimming and J lost 4 bases; unmatched junction nucleotides: 10. CDR3 amino acids: CASSPWTSGRKSYEQYF. CDR3 in DNA: TGTGCCAGCAGTCCCTGGACTAGCGGGAGGAAAAGTTACGAGCAGTACTTC.

The rearrangement joins TRBV7-9 to TRBJ2-3; 7 bases line up with TRBD2. In germline, CDR1 is SEHNR, CDR2 FQNEAQ (reference sequence). V dropped 5 bases and J dropped 6; count of bases not matched to a gene: 5. CDR3 length: 13 amino acids. The CDR3: CASSPKTSDTQYF. The CDR3 DNA is TGTGCCAGCAGCCCCAAGACTAGCGATACGCAGTATTTT.

The V and J genes are TRBV27 and TRBJ1-4; 7 nucleotides line up with TRBD1. The CDR3 length is 15 residues. V trimming: 0 bases; J trimming: 8 bases; junction bases outside the gene matches: 6. The germline V gene encodes CDR1 MNHEY and CDR2 SMNVEV (reference sequence). CDR3 loop: CASSLSRGKWEKLFF. CDR3 nucleotide sequence: TGTGCCAGCAGTTTATCCAGGGGGAAGTGGGAAAAACTGTTTTTT.

The chain has TRBV21-1 and TRBJ1-5. TRBV21-1 is a pseudogene. The CDR3 loop spans 13 amino acids. CDR3 DNA sequence: TGTGCCAGTTTCAGGAAGGAGGGCCAGCCCCAGCATTTT. It codes for CASFRKEGQPQHF.

This rearrangement joins TRBV9 to TRBJ2-5; no clear D. The V end was cut by 0 bases, the J end by 5 bases, with 14 bases between. CDR1 SGDLS and CDR2 YYNGEE come from the germline V gene. CDR3 length: 15 residues. This chain's CDR3 is CASSVAGTRAETQYF. The DNA for the CDR3 is TGTGCCAGCAGCGTAGCGGGTACACGGGCGGAGACCCAGTACTTC.

The rearrangement joins TRBV9 to TRBJ1-6, with D possibly TRBD1 on 5 matching bases. Between the trimmed V and J ends, which lost 4 bases and 11 bases, there was a span of 19 bases. CDR3 length equals 15 residues. Germline CDR1 and CDR2: SGDLS and YYNGEE. The CDR3 nucleotides are TGTGCCAGCAGCCCCCAAGTGGCTCAGGGTGCACCCCTCCACTTT. The encoded protein is CASSPQVAQGAPLHF. The complete variable domain, with remaining parts taken from reference TRBV9 and TRBJ1-6, reads DSGVTQTPKHLITATGQRVTLRCSPRSGDLSVYWYQQSLDQGLQFLIQYYNGEERAKGNILERFSAQQFPDLHSELNLSSLELGDSALYFCASSPQVAQGAPLHFGNGTRLTVT.

The rearrangement joins TRBV15 to TRBJ1-2; 8 nucleotides agree with TRBD1. CDR3 length equals 15 residues. Germline values: CDR1 LNHNV, CDR2 YYDKDF (reference sequence). V lost 1 base, J lost 7 bases, and 8 bases stayed unmatched. The CDR3 reads CATSRGSRGHAGYTF. DNA for the CDR3: TGTGCCACCAGCAGAGGCTCCAGGGGGCATGCTGGCTACACCTTC.

This chain links TRBV7-9 with TRBJ1-6; no definite D call. The CDR3 extends over 13 amino acids. Germline lookup yields CDR1 SEHNR and CDR2 FQNEAQ (reference sequence). V lost 5 bases to trimming and J lost 9 bases, with 11 bases between them. The CDR3 DNA reads as TGTGCCAGCAGCGTCGAAAGAGGTTCACCCCTCCACTTT. It yields the protein CASSVERGSPLHF.

This rearrangement joins TRBV5-8 to TRBJ2-7; D is unresolved. This CDR3 is built from 12 residues. Germline V gene lookup returns CDR1 SGHTS and CDR2 YDEGEE. The V end lost 2 bases, the J end lost 7 bases, and 10 bases lay between the germline ends. The CDR3 coding sequence is TGTGCCAGCAGCTTTTGGCGGTCGGAGCAGTACTTC. Amino acid sequence: CASSFWRSEQYF.

The chain is built from TRBV9 and TRBJ2-1, with 8 bases identical to TRBD2. Germline trimming cut 4 bases from V and 4 bases from J; bases unmatched to any gene: 13. Germline V CDR1 and CDR2: SGDLS, YYNGEE. The CDR3 sequence is 17 residues long. The CDR3 nucleotides read TGTGCCAGCAGCCAACGAGGGGTAGCGGGAATATACAATGAGCAGTTCTTC. Its protein is CASSQRGVAGIYNEQFF.

Concerning this clone itself: This sample includes further DNA sequences coding for the same CDR3. The chain uses TRBV7-3 and TRBJ1-1; 9 positions match TRBD1. This CDR3 contains 14 residues. V lost 5 bases to trimming and J lost 5 bases; unmatched junction nucleotides: 6. Germline V gives CDR1 SGHTA, CDR2 FQGTGA. The CDR3 loop is CASSPTGGRTEAFF. The CDR3 coding sequence is TGTGCCAGCAGCCCCACAGGGGGCAGGACTGAAGCTTTCTTT.

The chain carries TRBV5-4 and TRBJ1-2; D not certain. The CDR3 spans 13 residues. The germline CDR1 and CDR2 sequences are SGHNT and YYREEE (reference sequence). V lost 3 bases and J 3 bases, leaving 9 bases between the germline ends. CDR3 DNA sequence: TGTGCCAGCAGCTCGGCCGAATACTATGGCTACACCTTC. Its protein product is CASSSAEYYGYTF.

To note about this clone: Other nucleotide sequences in the sample specify the same CDR3. The chain links TRBV5-1 to TRBJ2-5, with no clear D. This CDR3 has 14 amino acids. V was pared by 0 bases and J by 1 base, with 7 bases between. Germline-derived CDR1 and CDR2 are SGHRS and YFSETQ. CDR3 sequence (DNA): TGCGCCAGCAGCTTGGCGCCGCCCCAAGAGACCCAGTACTTC. Protein sequence: CASSLAPPQETQYF.

This sequence joins TRBV5-4 and TRBJ2-1; 7 bases map to TRBD2. The CDR3 is made up of 16 amino acids. V lost 0 bases to trimming and J lost 4 bases; unmatched junction nucleotides: 7. CDR1 is SGHNT, CDR2 YYREEE, per germline (reference sequence). The CDR3 here is CASSLGLAVPYNEQFF. As DNA, the CDR3 is TGTGCCAGCAGCTTGGGGCTAGCGGTTCCTTACAATGAGCAGTTCTTC.

This chain links TRBV7-2 with TRBJ2-7; unclear D gene. This CDR3 region has 16 residues. The germline V gene has CDR1 SGHTA and CDR2 FQGNSA. Trimming removed 3 bases at V and 0 bases at J, with 15 bases between. For the CDR3, the DNA is TGTGCCAGCAGCTTTTTAGGGCCACCTAGCTCCTACGAGCAGTACTTC. It is translated as CASSFLGPPSSYEQYF.

This sequence joins TRBV9 and TRBJ1-6; no clear D gene. This CDR3 is 15 amino acids long. Germline CDR1 reads SGDLS; CDR2 reads YYNGEE. The V end was cut by 1 base, the J end by 9 bases, with 14 bases between. The CDR3 DNA follows: TGTGCCAGCAGCGTAAATCCCGGGTTGGGTTCACCCCTCCACTTT. Amino acids: CASSVNPGLGSPLHF.

About this clone itself: Different DNA sequences within this sample yield the same CDR3. The chain links TRBV7-9 to TRBJ2-7; D not resolved. CDR1 SEHNR and CDR2 FQNEAQ come from the germline V gene (reference sequence). The CDR3 totals 13 residues. V gave up 5 bases and J gave up 7 bases, with 15 bases separating them. The CDR3 sequence is CASSPTVGGEQYF. In nucleotides, the CDR3 is TGTGCCAGCAGCCCTACGGTGGGTGGTGAGCAGTACTTC. The full variable domain, completed using reference TRBV7-9 and TRBJ2-7, is DTGVSQNPRHKITKRGQNVTFRCDPISEHNRLYWYRQTLGQGPEFLTYFQNEAQLEKSRLLSDRFSAERPKGSFSTLEIQRTEQGDSAMYLCASSPTVGGEQYFGPGTRLTVT.

The chain carries TRBV5-1 and TRBJ2-1; D might be TRBD2 (6 bases). The CDR3 consists of 16 residues. Trimming shortened V by 1 base and J by 8 bases, and 19 bases separated the two germline ends. CDR1 and CDR2 from the germline V gene are SGHRS and YFSETQ. Here the CDR3 reads CASSLFVGGTADEQFF. The CDR3 DNA follows: TGCGCCAGCAGCTTGTTTGTCGGCGGGACGGCGGATGAGCAGTTCTTC. The entire variable domain, with the rest obtained from reference TRBV5-1 and TRBJ2-1, is as follows: KAGVTQTPRYLIKTRGQQVTLSCSPISGHRSVSWYQQTPGQGLQFLFEYFSETQRNKGNFPGRFSGRQFSNSRSEMNVSTLELGDSALYLCASSLFVGGTADEQFFGPGTRLTVL.

The sample holds one count of this clone. Other DNA sequences in this specimen translate into the identical CDR3. This chain uses TRBV18 with TRBJ2-1, with D unclear. The V end was cut by 2 bases, the J end by 3 bases, with 11 bases between. This CDR3 is 15 amino acids long. Per the germline V gene, CDR1 is KGHSH and CDR2 is LQKENI. The CDR3 loop reads CASSPEDRDYNEQFF. The CDR3 DNA follows: TGTGCCAGCTCACCAGAGGATAGGGACTACAATGAGCAGTTCTTC.

The gene calls are TRBV9 and TRBJ2-5; unclear D gene. CDR1 is SGDLS, CDR2 YYNGEE, per germline. Trimming took off 4 bases at V and 3 bases at J, with 13 bases between the two ends. The CDR3 consists of 14 residues. The CDR3 bases are TGTGCCAGCAGCCCCCGGAGCCAAGAAGAGACCCAGTACTTC. Translating it yields CASSPRSQEETQYF.

This chain uses TRBV19 with TRBJ1-1; D possibly corresponds to TRBD1 (6 bases). CDR3 length: 14 amino acids. The V gene's germline CDR1 is LNHDA and CDR2 SQIVND (reference sequence). The ends were cut back, 5 bases at V and 5 bases at J, with 15 bases in the middle. CDR3: CASSLGGRWTEAFF. Here the CDR3 DNA reads TGTGCCAGTAGTTTAGGGGGGCGGTGGACTGAAGCTTTCTTT.

V gene TRBV4-1 combines with J gene TRBJ2-7; 13 bases are a match to TRBD2. The CDR3 is made up of 14 amino acids. Germline V gene data show CDR1 as MGHRA and CDR2 as YSYEKL. V lost 5 bases and J lost 4; bases outside the gene matches: 2. The CDR3 DNA sequence: TGCGCCAGCAGCGGGACTAGCGGGGTGTACGAGCAGTACTTC. This codes for CASSGTSGVYEQYF.